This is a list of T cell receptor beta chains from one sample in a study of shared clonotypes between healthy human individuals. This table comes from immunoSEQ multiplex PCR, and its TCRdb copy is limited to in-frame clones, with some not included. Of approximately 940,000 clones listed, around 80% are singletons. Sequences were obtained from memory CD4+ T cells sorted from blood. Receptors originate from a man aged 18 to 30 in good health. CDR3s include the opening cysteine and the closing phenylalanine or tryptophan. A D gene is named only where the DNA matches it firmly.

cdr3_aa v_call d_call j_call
CASSVAGDGTGELFF TRBV7-9 NA TRBJ2-2
CATTAKGRPEAFF TRBV19 NA TRBJ1-1
CASSGGLLSGNTIYF TRBV7-2 NA TRBJ1-3
CASSPQGLGTGELFF TRBV18 TRBD2 TRBJ2-2
CASGAVEQFF TRBV19 NA TRBJ2-1
CASSLSGGALDTQYF TRBV9 TRBD2 TRBJ2-3
CASSKRVINEKLFF TRBV13 NA TRBJ1-4
CASSPHSSGKDLSSTDTQYF TRBV5-1 TRBD2 TRBJ2-3
CASSMTGITEAFF TRBV19 NA TRBJ1-1
CASRGQACNQPQHF TRBV10-1 TRBD1 TRBJ1-5
CASSDWGQEFALHF TRBV6-1 TRBD1 TRBJ1-6
CATSRAARGVNEQFF TRBV15 NA TRBJ2-1
CASSLGTGVWKLFF TRBV7-9 TRBD1 TRBJ1-4
CASSLSPDSYYGYTF TRBV5-6 NA TRBJ1-2
CASSFTGGGNYGYTF TRBV6-6 TRBD1 TRBJ1-2
CASSLYGAASYEQYF TRBV7-2 NA TRBJ2-7
CASRSGGAITGELFF TRBV6-1 TRBD2 TRBJ2-2
CASSPDGDQPQHF TRBV2 NA TRBJ1-5
CASSFRTGAGDTQYF TRBV5-5 TRBD1 TRBJ2-3
CASSLGNSGANVLTF TRBV28 NA TRBJ2-6
CASSRGTSGSRETQYF TRBV9 TRBD2 TRBJ2-5
CASSESWQHTQYF TRBV6-1 NA TRBJ2-3
CASSPARGVNTEAFF TRBV11-2 NA TRBJ1-1
CASTGQENTGELFF TRBV11-2 TRBD1 TRBJ2-2
CASSEGARSYEQYF TRBV6-1 NA TRBJ2-7
CASSLGGAGLNEQYF TRBV5-1 NA TRBJ2-7
CASTPTTGVYEQYF TRBV6-5 TRBD1 TRBJ2-7
CASGLWLVDTGELFF TRBV12-5 NA TRBJ2-2
CASSSTGPQYGYTF TRBV5-6 TRBD1 TRBJ1-2
CASSPLTSAIQYF TRBV5-1 TRBD2 TRBJ2-4
CASSPSVGGGTEAFF TRBV11-2 NA TRBJ1-1
CATFPSSVRETQYF TRBV28 NA TRBJ2-5
CASSYASRANYGYTF TRBV6-5 NA TRBJ1-2
CASSTGLAQETQYF TRBV4-2 TRBD2 TRBJ2-5
CATSRDHSGEGQPQHF TRBV15 NA TRBJ1-5
CASSGTGYSNQPQHF TRBV27 NA TRBJ1-5
CASSLQTSGGDEQFF TRBV28 TRBD2 TRBJ2-1
CATSTRSGTGFVETQYF TRBV15 TRBD1 TRBJ2-5
CASSRIGPSYGYTF TRBV5-8 NA TRBJ1-2
CASSPPGQGAGNTIYF TRBV18 TRBD1 TRBJ1-3
CASSFAQATNEKLFF TRBV27 NA TRBJ1-4
CASSIGVSVVTSTDTQYF TRBV19 NA TRBJ2-3
CASRMSGDTDTQYF TRBV2 TRBD2 TRBJ2-3
CASSTNTQNEKLFF TRBV7-9 NA TRBJ1-4
CASSFSLHPGLANTGELFF TRBV27 TRBD2 TRBJ2-2
CASSLSGQGYGYTF TRBV5-1 NA TRBJ1-2
CASSLGQVPSYEQYF TRBV7-2 TRBD1 TRBJ2-7
CASSLFLPKGNYGYTF TRBV27 NA TRBJ1-2
CASSYSNRGPYEQYF TRBV6-5 TRBD1 TRBJ2-7
CASSEQSQPQHF TRBV28 NA TRBJ1-5
CASSPPGQGIYGYTF TRBV18 TRBD1 TRBJ1-2
CASSVDTFGRTEAFF TRBV9 NA TRBJ1-1
CASSASDRGTETQYF TRBV11-3 TRBD1 TRBJ2-5